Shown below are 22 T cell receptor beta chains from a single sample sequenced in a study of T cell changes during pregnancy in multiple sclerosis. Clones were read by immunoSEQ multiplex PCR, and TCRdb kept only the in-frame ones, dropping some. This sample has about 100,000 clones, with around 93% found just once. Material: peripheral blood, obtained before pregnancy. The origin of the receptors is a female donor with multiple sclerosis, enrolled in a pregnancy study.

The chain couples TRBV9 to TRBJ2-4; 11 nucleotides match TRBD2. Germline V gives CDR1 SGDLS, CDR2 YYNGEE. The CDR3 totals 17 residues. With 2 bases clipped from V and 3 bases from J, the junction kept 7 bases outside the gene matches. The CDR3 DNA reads TGTGCCAGCAGCGTGGACGGGACTAGCGGAATCAAAAACATTCAGTACTTC. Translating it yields CASSVDGTSGIKNIQYF. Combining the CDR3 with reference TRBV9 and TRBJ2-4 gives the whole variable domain DSGVTQTPKHLITATGQRVTLRCSPRSGDLSVYWYQQSLDQGLQFLIQYYNGEERAKGNILERFSAQQFPDLHSELNLSSLELGDSALYFCASSVDGTSGIKNIQYFGAGTRLSVL.

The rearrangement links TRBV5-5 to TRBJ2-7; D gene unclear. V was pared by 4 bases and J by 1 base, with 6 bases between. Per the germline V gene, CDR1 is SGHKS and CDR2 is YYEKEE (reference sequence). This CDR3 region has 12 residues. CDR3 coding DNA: TGTGCCAGCAGCCCAGTTTCCTACGAGCAGTACTTC. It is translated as CASSPVSYEQYF.

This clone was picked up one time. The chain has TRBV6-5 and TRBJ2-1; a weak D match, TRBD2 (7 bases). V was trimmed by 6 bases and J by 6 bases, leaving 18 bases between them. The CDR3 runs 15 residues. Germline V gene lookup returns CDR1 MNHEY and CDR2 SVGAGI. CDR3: CASSLRGAGVNEQFF. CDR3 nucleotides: TGTGCCAGCAGCTTACGGGGGGCCGGGGTCAATGAGCAGTTCTTC.

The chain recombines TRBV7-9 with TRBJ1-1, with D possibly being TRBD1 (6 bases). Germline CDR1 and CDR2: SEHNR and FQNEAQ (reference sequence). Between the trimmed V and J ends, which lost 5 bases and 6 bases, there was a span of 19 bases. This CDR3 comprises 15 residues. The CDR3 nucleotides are TGTGCCAGCAGCCCGGCCACAGGGAAGGTAGCTGAAGCTTTCTTT. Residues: CASSPATGKVAEAFF.

CDR3 nucleotide sequence: TGTGCCAGCAGCTTAGTCAGGAACACCGGGGAGCTGTTTTTT. Its protein is CASSLVRNTGELFF. The chain recombines TRBV13 with TRBJ2-2; D unresolved. This CDR3 comprises 14 residues. The V end was cut by 1 base, the J end by 1 base, with 4 bases between. Germline CDR1 reads PRHDT; CDR2 reads FYEKMQ (reference sequence).

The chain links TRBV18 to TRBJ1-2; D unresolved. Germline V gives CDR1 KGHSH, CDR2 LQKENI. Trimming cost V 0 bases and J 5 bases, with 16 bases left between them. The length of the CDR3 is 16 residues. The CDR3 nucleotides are TGTGCCAGCTCACCACCAATCGTGGAGAGGAATTATGGCTACACCTTC. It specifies CASSPPIVERNYGYTF.

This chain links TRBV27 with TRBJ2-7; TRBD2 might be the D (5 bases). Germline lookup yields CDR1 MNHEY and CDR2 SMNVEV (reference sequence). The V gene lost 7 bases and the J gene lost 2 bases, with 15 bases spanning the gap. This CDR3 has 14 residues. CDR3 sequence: CASIGAGHPYEQYF. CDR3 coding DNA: TGTGCCAGCATCGGCGCGGGCCATCCCTACGAGCAGTACTTC.

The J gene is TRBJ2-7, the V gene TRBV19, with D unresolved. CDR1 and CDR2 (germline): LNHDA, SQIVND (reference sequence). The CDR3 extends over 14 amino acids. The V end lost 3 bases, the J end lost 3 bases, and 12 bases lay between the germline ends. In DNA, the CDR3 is TGTGCCAGTAGTATTACGCGTGGAGACTACGAGCAGTACTTC. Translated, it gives CASSITRGDYEQYF.

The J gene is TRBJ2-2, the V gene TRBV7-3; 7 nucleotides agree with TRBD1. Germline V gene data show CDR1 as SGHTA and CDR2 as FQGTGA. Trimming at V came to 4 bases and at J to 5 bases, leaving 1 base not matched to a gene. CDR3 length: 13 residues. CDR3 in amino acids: CASSSRGTGELFF. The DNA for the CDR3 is TGTGCCAGCAGCTCCAGGGGGACCGGGGAGCTGTTTTTT.

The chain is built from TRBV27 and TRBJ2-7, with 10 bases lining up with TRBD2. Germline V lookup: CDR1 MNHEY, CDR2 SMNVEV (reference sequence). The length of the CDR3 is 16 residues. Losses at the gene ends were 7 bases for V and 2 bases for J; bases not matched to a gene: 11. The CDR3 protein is CASTSLGLAGAYEQYF. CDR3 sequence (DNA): TGTGCCAGCACCTCTTTGGGGCTAGCGGGAGCCTACGAGCAGTACTTC.

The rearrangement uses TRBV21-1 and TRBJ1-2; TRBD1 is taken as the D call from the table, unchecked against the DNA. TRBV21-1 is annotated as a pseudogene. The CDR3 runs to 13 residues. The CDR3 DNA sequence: TGTGCCAGCAGCAAGAGGCAGGGGTATGGCTACACCTTC. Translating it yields CASSKRQGYGYTF.

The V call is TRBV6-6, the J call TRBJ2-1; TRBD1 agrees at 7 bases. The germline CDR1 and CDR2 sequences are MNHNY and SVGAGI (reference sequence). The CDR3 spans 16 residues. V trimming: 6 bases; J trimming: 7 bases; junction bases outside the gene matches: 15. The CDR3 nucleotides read TGTGCCAGCAGCCTGAATGAGGGGGCTATCGGGAATGAGCAGTTCTTC. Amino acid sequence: CASSLNEGAIGNEQFF.

CDR3 DNA: TGTGCCGCCCAAGGACAGGGGTATCATCAGCCCCAGCATTTT. Residues: CAAQGQGYHQPQHF. The chain joins TRBV19 to TRBJ1-5; 9 nucleotides agree with TRBD1. This CDR3 region has 14 residues. The J segment lost 5 bases and the V segment lost 11 bases, leaving 10 bases of the junction unmatched. CDR1 and CDR2 from the germline V gene are LNHDA and SQIVND (reference sequence).

CDR3 in amino acids: CATSKGGASGNTIYF. The CDR3 coding sequence is TGTGCCACCAGCAAAGGCGGCGCATCTGGAAACACCATATATTTT. The chain carries TRBV15 and TRBJ1-3; no clear D gene. The germline V gene encodes CDR1 LNHNV and CDR2 YYDKDF (reference sequence). The CDR3 covers 15 residues. The ends were cut back, 4 bases at V and 1 base at J, with 11 bases in the middle.

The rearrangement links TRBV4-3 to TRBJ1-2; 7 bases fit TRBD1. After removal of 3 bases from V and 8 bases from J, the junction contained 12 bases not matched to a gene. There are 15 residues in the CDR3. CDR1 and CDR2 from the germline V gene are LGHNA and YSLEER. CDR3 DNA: TGCGCCAGCAGCCAGGGAATACGGAGGGGGCGAGGCTACACCTTC. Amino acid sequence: CASSQGIRRGRGYTF.

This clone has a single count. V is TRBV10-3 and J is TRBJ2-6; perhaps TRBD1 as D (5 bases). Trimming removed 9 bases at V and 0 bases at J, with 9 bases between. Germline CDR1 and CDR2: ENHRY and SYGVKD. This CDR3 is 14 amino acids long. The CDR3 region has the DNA TGTGCCATTACCGACAGCTCTGGGGCCAACGTCCTGACTTTC. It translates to CAITDSSGANVLTF.

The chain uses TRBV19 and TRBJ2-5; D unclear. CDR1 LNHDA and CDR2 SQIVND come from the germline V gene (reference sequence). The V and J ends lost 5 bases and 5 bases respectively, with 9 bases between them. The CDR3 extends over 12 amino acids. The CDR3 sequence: CASSSGYETQYF. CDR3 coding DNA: TGTGCCAGTAGTTCAGGTTACGAGACCCAGTACTTC.

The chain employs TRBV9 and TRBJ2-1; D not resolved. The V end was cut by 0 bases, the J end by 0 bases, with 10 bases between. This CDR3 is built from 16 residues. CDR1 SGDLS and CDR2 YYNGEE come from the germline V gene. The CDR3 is CASSVALSASYNEQFF. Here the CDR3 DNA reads TGTGCCAGCAGCGTAGCTCTCAGCGCCTCCTACAATGAGCAGTTCTTC. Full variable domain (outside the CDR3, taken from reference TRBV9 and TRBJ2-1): DSGVTQTPKHLITATGQRVTLRCSPRSGDLSVYWYQQSLDQGLQFLIQYYNGEERAKGNILERFSAQQFPDLHSELNLSSLELGDSALYFCASSVALSASYNEQFFGPGTRLTVL.

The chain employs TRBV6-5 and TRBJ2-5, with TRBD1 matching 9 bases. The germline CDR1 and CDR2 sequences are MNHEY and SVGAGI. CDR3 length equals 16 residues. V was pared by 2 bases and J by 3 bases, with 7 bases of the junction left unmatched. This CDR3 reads CASSYTWTGAKETQYF. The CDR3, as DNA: TGTGCCAGCAGTTACACCTGGACAGGGGCAAAAGAGACCCAGTACTTC.

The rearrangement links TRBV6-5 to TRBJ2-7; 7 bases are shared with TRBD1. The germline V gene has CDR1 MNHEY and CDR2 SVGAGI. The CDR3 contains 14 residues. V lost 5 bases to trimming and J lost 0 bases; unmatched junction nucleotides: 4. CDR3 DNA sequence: TGTGCCAGCAGTGACTACAGGGGCTCCTACGAGCAGTACTTC. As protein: CASSDYRGSYEQYF.

Written as DNA, the CDR3 is TGTGCCAGCAGTTACTCGGCAGGGCATGACTACGAGCAGTACTTC. This translates into CASSYSAGHDYEQYF. The chain uses TRBV6-5 and TRBJ2-7, with D maybe TRBD1 (5 bases). Trimming took 0 bases from V and 3 from J, leaving 12 bases between them. The CDR3 consists of 15 residues. Germline assignment: CDR1 MNHEY and CDR2 SVGAGI.

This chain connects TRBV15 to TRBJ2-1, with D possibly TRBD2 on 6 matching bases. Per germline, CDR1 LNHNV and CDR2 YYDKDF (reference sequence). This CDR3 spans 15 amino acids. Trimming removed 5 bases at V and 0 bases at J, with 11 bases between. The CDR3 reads CATSGDLSSYNEQFF. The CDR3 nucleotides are TGTGCCACCAGCGGGGACTTGAGCTCCTACAATGAGCAGTTCTTC.